The 17 T cell receptor beta chains given below trace back to one sample, sequenced in a study of cytomegalovirus exposure and HLA in healthy donors. PCR primers comprised 60 Vbeta and 13 Jbeta primers. Clones were read by immunoSEQ multiplex PCR, and TCRdb kept only the in-frame ones, dropping some. The sample shows roughly 200,000 clones, about 9% of them seen only once. Sequencing was done on a sample of PBMCs. These receptors originate from a woman in her thirties in good health and CMV-seropositive.

This clone has a handful of counts. This chain links TRBV4-1 with TRBJ2-3; 7 nucleotides line up with TRBD2. The germline V gene has CDR1 MGHRA and CDR2 YSYEKL. The trim removed 1 base at V and 0 bases at J, leaving 16 bases unmatched. The CDR3 has 20 residues. The DNA of the CDR3 is TGCGCCAGCAGCCAAGGGCTAGCGGATCCCGGATTTACTAGCACAGATACGCAGTATTTT. Translated, it gives CASSQGLADPGFTSTDTQYF.

This clone occurred a few times. J is TRBJ1-1 and V is TRBV5-1, with D unclear. The CDR3 runs 14 residues. Trimming took 0 bases from V and 2 from J, leaving 8 bases between them. The germline V gene has CDR1 SGHRS and CDR2 YFSETQ. CDR3 nucleotide sequence: TGCGCCAGCAGCTTGGAACATCCTAACACTGAAGCTTTCTTT. Amino acids: CASSLEHPNTEAFF.

V and J are TRBV6-6 and TRBJ1-5; 7 bases agree with TRBD1. CDR1 and CDR2 from the germline V gene are MNHNY and SVGAGI (reference sequence). V was pared by 9 bases and J by 0 bases, with 8 bases of the junction left unmatched. The CDR3 length is 15 residues. This CDR3 is CASGGQEDSNQPQHF. For the CDR3, the DNA is TGTGCCAGTGGTGGACAGGAGGATAGCAATCAGCCCCAGCATTTT.

The chain recombines TRBV18 with TRBJ1-1; 11 bases are shared with TRBD1. From germline, CDR1 is KGHSH and CDR2 LQKENI. After removal of 3 bases from V and 2 bases from J, the junction contained 2 bases not matched to a gene. This CDR3 comprises 15 residues. The CDR3 spells CASSPGQGANTEAFF. CDR3 sequence (DNA): TGTGCCAGCTCACCCGGACAGGGGGCTAACACTGAAGCTTTCTTT.

V gene TRBV27 combines with J gene TRBJ1-1, with no clear D. CDR3 length: 16 amino acids. V lost 4 bases and J 0 bases, leaving 15 bases between the germline ends. Germline CDR1 reads MNHEY; CDR2 reads SMNVEV (reference sequence). CDR3 region: CASSSGRLNMNTEAFF. The CDR3 coding sequence is TGTGCCAGCAGTTCCGGGAGGCTTAACATGAACACTGAAGCTTTCTTT.

Turning to this clone: The same CDR3 arises from other DNA sequences in this sample as well. The V and J genes are TRBV11-2 and TRBJ1-1, with D tentatively TRBD1 (6 bases). Germline CDR1 is SGHAT and CDR2 is FQNNGV. V was cut by 5 bases and J by 4 bases, with 17 bases left in between. CDR3 size: 15 residues. The CDR3 nucleotides are TGTGCCAGCAGCACCGTACAGGGATCGGGCACTGAAGCTTTCTTT. This gives the protein CASSTVQGSGTEAFF.

This clone turned up a few times. Here the CDR3 DNA reads TGTGCCAGCAGTGTATCCTTTACTAGTACAGATACGCAGTATTTT. Encoded protein: CASSVSFTSTDTQYF. V gene TRBV6-1 combines with J gene TRBJ2-3; D possibly corresponds to TRBD2 (5 bases). Germline V gene lookup returns CDR1 MNHNS and CDR2 SASEGT. V gave up 4 bases and J gave up 3 bases, with 14 bases separating them. The CDR3 runs 15 residues.

The chain is built from TRBV18 and TRBJ2-3, with 7 bases fitting TRBD2. Trimming cost V 3 bases and J 3 bases; bases outside gene matches: 6. Per germline, CDR1 KGHSH and CDR2 LQKENI. The CDR3 runs 15 residues. CDR3 coding DNA: TGTGCCAGCTCACCCGGGCTAGCGGTTACAGATACGCAGTATTTT. This gives the protein CASSPGLAVTDTQYF. Combining the CDR3 with reference TRBV18 and TRBJ2-3 gives the whole variable domain NAGVMQNPRHLVRRRGQEARLRCSPMKGHSHVYWYRQLPEEGLKFMVYLQKENIIDESGMPKERFSAEFPKEGPSILRIQQVVRGDSAAYFCASSPGLAVTDTQYFGPGTRLTVL.

This clone turned up a few times. The same CDR3 also results from other DNA sequences found in this sample. The rearrangement joins TRBV5-1 to TRBJ1-1; D is unresolved. Trimming stripped 0 bases from V and 5 bases from J, with 8 bases between. Germline V gene lookup returns CDR1 SGHRS and CDR2 YFSETQ. CDR3 length equals 13 residues. The CDR3 DNA reads TGCGCCAGCAGCTTGGCAGGCAGGACTGAAGCTTTCTTT. Residues: CASSLAGRTEAFF.

This clone was observed a handful of times. The chain is built from TRBV19 and TRBJ1-2, with D possibly being TRBD1 (6 bases). The CDR3 contains 17 residues. From germline, CDR1 is LNHDA and CDR2 SQIVND (reference sequence). Trimming stripped 2 bases from V and 8 bases from J, with 24 bases between. The chain's CDR3 is CASSITLEGRGWNGYTF. CDR3 sequence (DNA): TGTGCCAGTAGTATAACCCTCGAGGGGAGGGGGTGGAACGGCTACACCTTC.

This chain links TRBV15 with TRBJ2-7; 9 nucleotides agree with TRBD1. This CDR3 is built from 15 residues. Germline loops: CDR1 LNHNV, CDR2 YYDKDF (reference sequence). V gave up 0 bases and J gave up 2 bases; unmatched junction bases: 2. For the CDR3, the DNA is TGTGCCACCAGCAGAGAGGGACAGGGTACCTACGAGCAGTACTTC. Translation: CATSREGQGTYEQYF. Full variable domain (outside the CDR3, taken from reference TRBV15 and TRBJ2-7): DAMVIQNPRYQVTQFGKPVTLSCSQTLNHNVMYWYQQKSSQAPKLLFHYYDKDFNNEADTPDNFQSRRPNTSFCFLDIRSPGLGDTAMYLCATSREGQGTYEQYFGPGTRLTVT.

V and J are TRBV27 and TRBJ1-1; 10 bases fit TRBD1. Germline V gives CDR1 MNHEY, CDR2 SMNVEV (reference sequence). This CDR3 is 15 amino acids long. V lost 2 bases to trimming and J lost 3 bases; unmatched junction nucleotides: 3. This CDR3 is CASSLIGTGDTEAFF. In nucleotides, the CDR3 is TGTGCCAGCAGTTTAATCGGGACAGGGGACACTGAAGCTTTCTTT.

This clone was observed a few times. The chain's CDR3 is CASSIIGIGTDTEAFF. DNA for the CDR3: TGTGCCAGTAGTATTATCGGGATTGGTACGGACACTGAAGCTTTCTTT. This rearrangement joins TRBV19 to TRBJ1-1; the D is unclear. V lost 3 bases and J 3 bases, leaving 17 bases between the germline ends. Germline V gene lookup returns CDR1 LNHDA and CDR2 SQIVND (reference sequence). The length of the CDR3 is 16 residues.

This rearrangement joins TRBV5-1 to TRBJ2-3, with 8 nucleotides matching TRBD1. This CDR3 region has 15 residues. Germline V CDR1 and CDR2: SGHRS, YFSETQ. J lost 1 base, V lost 4 bases, and 5 bases had no gene match. CDR3 coding DNA: TGCGCCAGCAGCCAGGGGGCGCCGGGCACAGATACGCAGTATTTT. Amino acids: CASSQGAPGTDTQYF.

V gene TRBV7-6 combines with J gene TRBJ2-1; TRBD2 matches at 15 bases. Germline trimming cut 1 base from V and 4 bases from J; bases unmatched to any gene: 2. Germline V lookup: CDR1 SGHVS, CDR2 FNYEAQ. The CDR3 is made up of 17 amino acids. CDR3 nucleotide sequence: TGTGCCAGCAGCTTAGTCGGGACTAGCGGGGGGTACAATGAGCAGTTCTTC. This sequence encodes CASSLVGTSGGYNEQFF.

The chain joins TRBV27 to TRBJ1-2; maybe TRBD1 (6 bases). The CDR3 loop spans 13 amino acids. Trimming removed 6 bases from V and 4 bases from J, with 12 bases in between. Per the germline V gene, CDR1 is MNHEY and CDR2 is SMNVEV (reference sequence). The CDR3 nucleotides read TGTGCCAGCAGCCTGCAGGGGTTCTATGGCTACACCTTC. Translation gives CASSLQGFYGYTF.

The table lists this clone with a count of one. This chain connects TRBV5-1 to TRBJ2-1; TRBD2 matches at 7 bases. This CDR3 region has 15 residues. CDR1 and CDR2 from the germline V gene are SGHRS and YFSETQ. Trimming removed 0 bases from V and 3 bases from J; junction bases left unmatched: 3. The CDR3 reads CASSLGGSNYNEQFF. The CDR3, as DNA: TGCGCCAGCAGCTTGGGCGGGAGTAACTACAATGAGCAGTTCTTC.